The entry that follows covers one TCR beta chain sequence. Its antigen is currently not known. Qualities for individual bases were not recorded, and no much larger clone is one base off. The sample's time point label, decoded: about 28 days (+/-7) after the second vaccine dose. Because spike-specific TCR depth and breadth did not differ between the two schedules, AZD1222 recipients who got a second dose at roughly 4 weeks were pooled with those who got a second dose at roughly 12 weeks. Vaccinee samples came from UK trials COV001 and COV002, including a single-blind randomized controlled phase 2/3 trial of AZD1222 (ChAdOx1 nCoV-19) in healthy adults. For TCRbeta chain sequencing, PBMC samples from trial participants were taken at day 0 and at day 28 after the second dose. This entry belongs to a study of T cell responses to AZD1222 COVID-19 vaccine (dated by TCRdb to about 2021). General notes on the study: A total of 233 trial participants underwent TCR sequencing, of whom about 210 had received two doses of AZD1222 and around 26 had received two doses of the MenACWY control vaccine. Trial participants were enrolled by age into 18-55, 56-69 and 70-plus year subgroups, with about 150, 28 and 57 TCR-sequenced participants respectively.

CDR1 and CDR2, per the germline V gene, are SNHLY and FYNNEI. V was cut back by 5 bases and J by 7 bases, leaving a gap of 8 bases between them. The CDR3 contains 12 residues, cysteine and phenylalanine counted. Only CDR3 DNA remains: 36 bases, in frame from the first base. Broader findings and caveats from the paper: CD4 TCRs associated with the vaccine covered the entire spike protein, and the dominant responses were in regions 160-218 and 743-854. Conclusions about previously exposed vaccinees were limited because only six AZD1222 recipients were SARS-CoV-2 seropositive at baseline. In the small 56-69-year group, the increase in depth fell short of significance, most likely because of low power. After two AZD1222 doses, spike-specific TCR breadth and depth were significantly higher than at day 0 and than in MenACWY recipients. Participants were mostly white British, with more females than males. The authors suggested clonal diversity may have been underestimated. Reportedly, almost half of the unique spike-specific TCRs recognized epitopes lying outside the regions that are mutated in the B.1.351 and B.1.1.7 variants. Because no day 14 peak-response samples were available, the repertoires could be characterized only after the peak T cell response.

The CDR3 regions of human TCRbeta chains were analyzed by immunosequencing. For the original study's pipeline: Repertoire TCRs were matched against a reference library of SARS-CoV-2-specific TCRs generated with the MIRA antigen-specificity platform. Breadth was defined as the fraction of unique TCRs that were SARS-CoV-2-associated, and depth was defined as the fraction of total T cells that were SARS-CoV-2-associated. Using the MIRA data, each spike-specific TCR was assigned both to the spike region to which the TCR was reactive and to a CD4 or CD8 class. Log10-transformed breadth and depth values were compared by one-way ANOVA with Sidak's multiple comparisons tests. The clones in this table, taken by TCRdb from immuneACCESS, are in-frame only. Not every clone is retained; where verified, under half of the shortfall comes from an unresolved V gene, and the cause of the rest is unknown. Clonal size and the V and J genes are those of that table, whereas D and trimming came from the DNA. Here the sample has around 120,000 clones; 90% to 95% occur a single time. Approximately 5% of the sample belongs to the ten largest clones.

The sequence links TRBV2 to TRBJ1-4; a tentative D call is TRBD1 (5 bases match). The clonotype was recovered from an adult who received the AZD1222 COVID-19 vaccine. This specimen consisted of peripheral blood, obtained 28 days after the second AZD1222 dose. The DNA sequence is given as TGTGCCAGCAGTTGGAGGGGTGAAAAACTGTTTTTT. It is translated as CASSWRGEKLFF.